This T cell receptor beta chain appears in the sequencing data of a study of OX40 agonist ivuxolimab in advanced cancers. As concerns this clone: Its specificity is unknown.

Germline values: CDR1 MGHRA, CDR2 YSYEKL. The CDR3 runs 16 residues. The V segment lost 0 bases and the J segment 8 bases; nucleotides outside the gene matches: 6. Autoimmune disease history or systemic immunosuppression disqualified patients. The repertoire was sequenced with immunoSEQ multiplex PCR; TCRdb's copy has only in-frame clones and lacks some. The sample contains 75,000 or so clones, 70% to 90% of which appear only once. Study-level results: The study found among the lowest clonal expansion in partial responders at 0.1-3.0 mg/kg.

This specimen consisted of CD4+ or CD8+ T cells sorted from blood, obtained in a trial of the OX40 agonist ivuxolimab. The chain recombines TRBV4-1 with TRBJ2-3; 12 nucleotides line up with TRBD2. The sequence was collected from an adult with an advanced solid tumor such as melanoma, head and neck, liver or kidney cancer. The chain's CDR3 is CASSQELAGGLGTQYF. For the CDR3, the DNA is TGCGCCAGCAGCCAAGAGCTAGCGGGAGGGTTGGGTACGCAGTATTTT.